The entry below gives a single T cell receptor beta chain sequence along with its context. The antigen remains undetermined. This entry belongs to a study of T-cell memory formation after mild COVID-19. TCRdb fed the 5' RACE reads into MiXCR, producing one record per CDR3 protein. Of about 400,000 distinct CDR3 sequences in the sample, around 14% were seen once. Whole-study findings and limits: Nothing showed for sure that second-wave clones peaking on day 37 were SARS-CoV-2 specific.

Germline lookup yields CDR1 SGHVS and CDR2 FNYEAQ. The ends lost 6 bases at V and 6 bases at J; junction bases unmatched: 13. CDR3 length: 16 amino acids. The chain links TRBV7-6 to TRBJ1-1; TRBD1 agrees at 10 bases. Sequenced sample: PBMCs or a T cell subset sorted from them (not recorded which). The clonotype originates from a man in his late teens or twenties who had mild COVID-19 (a few samples of this study predate the infection). Cell type and time point are not known. The CDR3, as DNA: TGTGCCAGCAGACCAGGACAGGGGGAACTTGGCGCTGAAGCTTTCTTT. Amino acids: CASRPGQGELGAEAFF.